This T cell receptor beta chain appears in the sequencing data of a study of blood T cell repertoires in COVID-19 (dated by TCRdb to 2018 to 2020). At the level of the whole study: Samples covering the acute and convalescent phases of COVID-19 were provided by collaborators in the United States, Italy and Spain. The repertoires were released in a freely available public database intended as a resource for research on the immune response to SARS-CoV-2. Sample metadata almost always included a de-identified subject ID, COVID-19 status, age in years and sex. The dataset comprised deeply sampled blood TCRbeta repertoires from subjects exposed to, actively infected with, or recovered from COVID-19. Where available, HLA class I and class II types were taken from metadata supplied by the sample provider and were not determined by assay-based typing. The prospective study material was composed of cDNA or gDNA derived from T cells, B-cell-depleted T cells, or PBMCs. Samples came from the ongoing ImmuneRACE study (first 160 participants) plus 1,254 subjects from 6 global collaborators.

TCRbeta CDR3 regions were amplified from genomic DNA by means of the immunoSEQ Assay, a bias-controlled multiplex PCR. Per the authors' processing: Nucleated cell counts per sample were estimated from amplification of reference gene primers within the assay. Sequence reads were collapsed and filtered to measure the absolute abundance of every unique TCRbeta CDR3 rearrangement. For each sample, productive Simpson clonality was calculated by taking the square root of Simpson's diversity index across productive rearrangements. Sourced from immuneACCESS, this table was stored by TCRdb with only in-frame sequences that have V and J called. A share of the clones is absent; for the studies checked, an unresolved V gene accounts for under half, and the remainder has no known explanation. The DNA gave D and trimming, while V, J and clone size come from that table. The sample profile shows about 59,000 clones; approximately 92% of them were found once. Clones ranked in the top ten supply about 16% of the sample.

Trimmed from V: 3 bases; trimmed from J: 6 bases; junction bases lacking a gene match: 2. The CDR3 spans 15 residues, from the cysteine through the phenylalanine. Only the CDR3 part of the read is kept: 45 bases, read in frame from the first base. Reading the germline V gene (reference sequence) gives CDR1 LGHDT and CDR2 YNNKEL. Concerning this clone itself: Its antigen remains undetermined. Base-call qualities are not available, and no considerably larger clone is one nucleotide away.

General study outcomes and caveats: Clinical and demographic metadata were provided uncurated, with the amount varying by source and participant.

The collaborating institutions used their own protocols to collect whole blood in K2EDTA tubes. For TCRbeta analysis, collaborators shipped samples in one of three forms: frozen whole blood, isolated PBMCs, or DNA extracted from either of those sample types. This TCR was sampled from a man older than 75 with acute or convalescent COVID-19. The sample comprised peripheral blood. Recombination linked TRBV3-1 (or the pseudogene TRBV3-2) to TRBJ2-5; 15 junctional bases match TRBD2. The CDR3 reads as follows: CASSHGLAGGQTQYF. Read as DNA, the sequence is TGTGCCAGCAGCCACGGACTAGCGGGGGGGCAGACCCAGTACTTC.